The present entry profiles one T cell receptor (beta chain) with its context. This sample is part of a study of blood T cell repertoires in COVID-19. For the study at large: T cells, B-cell-depleted T cells, or PBMCs provided the cDNA or gDNA that served as material.

This table comes from immunoSEQ multiplex PCR, and its TCRdb copy is limited to in-frame clones, with some not included. This table has 450,000 or so clones, about 88% appearing once. Per the germline V gene, CDR1 is LGHDT and CDR2 is YNNKEL (reference sequence). This CDR3 has 15 residues. V lost 6 bases to trimming and J lost 8 bases; unmatched junction nucleotides: 8. The TCR comes from a man aged 18 to 35 with COVID-19, enrolled during active disease. The sample comprised peripheral blood. The rearrangement joins TRBV3-1 (or the pseudogene TRBV3-2) to TRBJ2-1; 12 bases are shared with TRBD2. In nucleotides, the CDR3 is TGTGCCAGCAGTCCGAGACTAGCGGGGGTCGATGAGCAGTTCTTC. Translating it yields CASSPRLAGVDEQFF.